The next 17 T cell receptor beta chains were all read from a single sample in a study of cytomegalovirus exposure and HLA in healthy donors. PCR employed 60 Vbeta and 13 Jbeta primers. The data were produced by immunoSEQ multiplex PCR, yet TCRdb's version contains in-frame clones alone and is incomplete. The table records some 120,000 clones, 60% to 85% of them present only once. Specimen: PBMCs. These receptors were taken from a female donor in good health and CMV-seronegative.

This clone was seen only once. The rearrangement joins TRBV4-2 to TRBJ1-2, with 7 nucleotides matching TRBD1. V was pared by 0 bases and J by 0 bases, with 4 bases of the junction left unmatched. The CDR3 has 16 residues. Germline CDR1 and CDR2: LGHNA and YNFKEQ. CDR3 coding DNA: TGTGCCAGCAGCCAAGATGGGGGACAGACTAACTATGGCTACACCTTC. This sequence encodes CASSQDGGQTNYGYTF.

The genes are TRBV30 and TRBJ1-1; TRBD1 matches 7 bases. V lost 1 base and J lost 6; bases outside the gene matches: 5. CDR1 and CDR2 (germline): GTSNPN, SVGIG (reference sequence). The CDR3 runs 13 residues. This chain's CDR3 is CAWSENRGSEAFF. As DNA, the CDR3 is TGTGCCTGGAGTGAAAACAGGGGATCTGAAGCTTTCTTT.

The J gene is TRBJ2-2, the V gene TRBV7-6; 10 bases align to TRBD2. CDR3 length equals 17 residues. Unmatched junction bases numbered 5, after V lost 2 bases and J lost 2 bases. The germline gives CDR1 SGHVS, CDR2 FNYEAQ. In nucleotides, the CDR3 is TGTGCCAGCAGCTTACCTAGCGGGGGCCTAAACACCGGGGAGCTGTTTTTT. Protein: CASSLPSGGLNTGELFF.

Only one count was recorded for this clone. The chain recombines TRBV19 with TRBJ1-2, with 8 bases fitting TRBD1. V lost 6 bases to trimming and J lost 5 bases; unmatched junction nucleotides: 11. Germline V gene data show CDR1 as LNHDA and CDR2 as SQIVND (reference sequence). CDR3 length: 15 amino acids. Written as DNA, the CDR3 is TGTGCCAGTAGGAGGCTCTTACAGGGGGGATATGGCTACACCTTC. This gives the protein CASRRLLQGGYGYTF.

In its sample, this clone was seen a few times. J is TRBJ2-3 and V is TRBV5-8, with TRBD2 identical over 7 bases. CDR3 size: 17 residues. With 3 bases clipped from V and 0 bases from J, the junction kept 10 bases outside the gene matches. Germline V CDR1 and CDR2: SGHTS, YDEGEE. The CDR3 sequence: CASSWGGLADSTDTQYF. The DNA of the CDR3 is TGTGCCAGCAGCTGGGGTGGGCTAGCGGATAGCACAGATACGCAGTATTTT. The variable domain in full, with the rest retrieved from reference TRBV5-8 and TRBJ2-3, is EAGVTQSPTHLIKTRGQQATLRCSPISGHTSVYWYQQALGLGLQFLLWYDEGEERNRGNFPPRFSGRQFPNYSSELNVNALELEDSALYLCASSWGGLADSTDTQYFGPGTRLTVL.

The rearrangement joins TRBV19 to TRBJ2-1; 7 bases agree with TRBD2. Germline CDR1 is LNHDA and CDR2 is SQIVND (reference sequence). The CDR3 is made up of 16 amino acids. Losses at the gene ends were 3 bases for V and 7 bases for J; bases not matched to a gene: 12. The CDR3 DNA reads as TGTGCCAGTAGTATTTTCATGGGCGGGGGTGGAAATGAGCAGTTCTTC. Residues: CASSIFMGGGGNEQFF.

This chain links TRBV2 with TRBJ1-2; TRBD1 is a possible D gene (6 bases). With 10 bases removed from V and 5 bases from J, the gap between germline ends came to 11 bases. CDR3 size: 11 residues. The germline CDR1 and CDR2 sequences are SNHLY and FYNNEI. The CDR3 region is CANSTGYGYTF. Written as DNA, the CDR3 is TGTGCCAACTCCACAGGGTATGGCTACACCTTC.

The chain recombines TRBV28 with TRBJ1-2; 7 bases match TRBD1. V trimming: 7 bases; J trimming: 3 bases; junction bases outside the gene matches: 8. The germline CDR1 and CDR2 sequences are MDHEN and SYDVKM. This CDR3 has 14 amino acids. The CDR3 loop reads CASIPRGQYYGYTF. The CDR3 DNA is TGTGCCAGCATCCCCCGGGGACAGTACTATGGCTACACCTTC.

DNA of the CDR3: TGTGCCAGCACCGCCGGGACAGGGGTGAATCAGCCCCAGCATTTT. This encodes CASTAGTGVNQPQHF. This chain joins TRBV6-1 and TRBJ1-5, with 10 bases matching TRBD1. The CDR3 length is 15 residues. The germline gives CDR1 MNHNS, CDR2 SASEGT. J gave up 4 bases and V 7 bases, and 7 bases lay outside the gene matches.

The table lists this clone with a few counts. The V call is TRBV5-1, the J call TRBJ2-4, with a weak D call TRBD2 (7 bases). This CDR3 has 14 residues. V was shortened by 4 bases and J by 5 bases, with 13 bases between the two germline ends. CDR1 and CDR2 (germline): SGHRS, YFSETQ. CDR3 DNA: TGCGCCAGCAGCAGGGGGGGGCCCCAAAACATTCAGTACTTC. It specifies CASSRGGPQNIQYF.

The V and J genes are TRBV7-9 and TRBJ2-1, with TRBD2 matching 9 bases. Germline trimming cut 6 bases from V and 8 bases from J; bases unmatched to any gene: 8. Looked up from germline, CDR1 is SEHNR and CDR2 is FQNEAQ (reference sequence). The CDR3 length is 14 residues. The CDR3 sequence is CASRLRGGAHEQFF. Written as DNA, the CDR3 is TGTGCCAGCAGACTGCGCGGGGGGGCCCATGAGCAGTTCTTC.

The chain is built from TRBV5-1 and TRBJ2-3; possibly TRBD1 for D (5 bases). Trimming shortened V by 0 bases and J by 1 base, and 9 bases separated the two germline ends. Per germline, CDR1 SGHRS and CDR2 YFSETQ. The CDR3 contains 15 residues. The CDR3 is CASSLVGRGTDTQYF. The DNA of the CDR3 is TGCGCCAGCAGCTTGGTGGGCAGGGGCACAGATACGCAGTATTTT. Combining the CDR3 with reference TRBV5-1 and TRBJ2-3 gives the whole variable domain KAGVTQTPRYLIKTRGQQVTLSCSPISGHRSVSWYQQTPGQGLQFLFEYFSETQRNKGNFPGRFSGRQFSNSRSEMNVSTLELGDSALYLCASSLVGRGTDTQYFGPGTRLTVL.

CDR3 amino acids: CASSLRGSDEQFF. Here the CDR3 DNA reads TGTGCCAGCAGCTTGCGCGGGTCGGATGAGCAGTTCTTC. V and J are TRBV5-4 and TRBJ2-1; D possibly corresponds to TRBD2 (5 bases). Germline V gives CDR1 SGHNT, CDR2 YYREEE (reference sequence). V lost 1 base and J lost 8, with 10 bases in between. This CDR3 contains 13 residues.

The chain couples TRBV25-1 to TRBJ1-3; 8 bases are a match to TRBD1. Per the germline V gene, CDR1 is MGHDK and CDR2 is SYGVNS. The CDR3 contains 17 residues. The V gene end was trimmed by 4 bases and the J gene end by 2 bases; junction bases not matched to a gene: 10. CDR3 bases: TGTGCCAGCAGTGCCGGGACAGGACGGCCCACTGGAAACACCATATATTTT. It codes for CASSAGTGRPTGNTIYF.

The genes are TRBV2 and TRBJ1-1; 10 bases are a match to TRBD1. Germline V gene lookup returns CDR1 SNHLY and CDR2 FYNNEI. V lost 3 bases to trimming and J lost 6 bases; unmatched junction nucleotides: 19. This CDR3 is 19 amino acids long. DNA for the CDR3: TGTGCCAGCAGTGAGGGCATTAGGAAGTTCCGGGACAGGGGTTCTGAAGCTTTCTTT. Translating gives CASSEGIRKFRDRGSEAFF.

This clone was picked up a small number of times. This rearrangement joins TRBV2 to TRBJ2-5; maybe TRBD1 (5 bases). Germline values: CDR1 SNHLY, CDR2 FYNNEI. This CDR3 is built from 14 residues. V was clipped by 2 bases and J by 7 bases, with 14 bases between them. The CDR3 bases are TGTGCCAGCAGTGAATCGGGCAGGGCAGGGACCCAGTACTTC. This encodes CASSESGRAGTQYF.

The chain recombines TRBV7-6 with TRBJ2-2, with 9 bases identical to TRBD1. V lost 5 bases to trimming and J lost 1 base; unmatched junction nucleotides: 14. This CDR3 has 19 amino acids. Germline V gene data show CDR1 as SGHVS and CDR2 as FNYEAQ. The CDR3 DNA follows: TGTGCCAGCAGCCCGGCAGGACAGGGGACAGCGGGGAACACCGGGGAGCTGTTTTTT. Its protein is CASSPAGQGTAGNTGELFF.